This T cell receptor (beta chain) originates from a study of cytomegalovirus exposure and HLA in healthy donors. Study-level points and caveats: In vitro assays verified that three CMV-associated chains recognized CMV antigens specifically.

The CDR3 runs to 13 residues. J lost 2 bases, V lost 6 bases, and 6 bases had no gene match. The germline gives CDR1 SQVTM, CDR2 ANQGSEA. The PCR had 60 Vbeta and 13 Jbeta primers. Profiling relied on immunoSEQ multiplex PCR, and the TCRdb table lists in-frame clones only, not all of them. The data contain 110,000 or so clones, approximately 80% of them singletons. Points on this clone: Antigen unknown.

The sample comprised PBMCs. V gene TRBV29-1 combines with J gene TRBJ2-7; 8 bases agree with TRBD2. The source is a woman aged 18-29 years in good health and CMV-seronegative. The CDR3 nucleotides read TGCAGCGTCGGGACTAGTTGGACCTACGAGCAGTACTTC. This gives the protein CSVGTSWTYEQYF.